Below are 27 T cell receptor beta chains sequenced from a single sample in a study of blood T cells in healthy people across ages. Combining a sample-barcoded 5' primer with a J-beta primer mix, a second PCR ran for roughly 6 to 12 cycles. A single record per CDR3 protein comes from TCRdb applying MiXCR to the 5' RACE reads. The sample has roughly 800,000 distinct CDR3 sequences, 25% to 30% seen once. Another study also made use of these data, one on T cells of mothers and their children.

Sequenced material: blood. These receptors all come from a boy younger than 18 in good health.

The chain recombines TRBV25-1 with TRBJ2-5, with 10 bases that match TRBD1. The DNA end is a closer match to TRBJ2-1, so the J assignment may be wrong. The germline CDR1 and CDR2 sequences are MGHDK and SYGVNS. CDR3 length equals 14 residues. In DNA, the CDR3 is TGTGCCACCACCACCCGGGACAGGGGTAATGAGCAGTTCTTC. Translating it yields CATTTRDRGNEQFF.

This chain joins TRBV29-1 and TRBJ2-7, with D maybe TRBD1 (6 bases). This CDR3 comprises 12 residues. The germline gives CDR1 SQVTM, CDR2 ANQGSEA. The CDR3 bases are TGCAGTCTCCGGGACACCTCCTACGAGCAGTACTTC. Protein product: CSLRDTSYEQYF.

Only a few counts were recorded for this clonotype. Written as DNA, the CDR3 is TGTGCCAGCAGTTACACTCCCGACCGGGACACCACCTTTCTGTACTTC. Its protein is CASSYTPDRDTTFLYF. This rearrangement joins TRBV6-6 to TRBJ2-7; D perhaps matches TRBD1 (6 bases). CDR3 size: 16 residues. V dropped 2 bases and J dropped 12 bases, with 26 bases sitting between them. Germline V gives CDR1 MNHNY, CDR2 SVGAGI (reference sequence).

The J gene is TRBJ1-2, the V gene TRBV5-1; no clear D gene. V dropped 2 bases and J dropped 4 bases, with 12 bases sitting between them. Germline V gene sequence: CDR1 SGHRS, CDR2 YFSETQ. The CDR3 has 14 residues. CDR3 amino acids: CASSFQAKSYGYTF. For the CDR3, the DNA is TGCGCCAGCAGCTTTCAGGCGAAATCCTATGGCTACACCTTC.

The rearrangement uses TRBV6-2 or TRBV6-3 and TRBJ2-1; 9 bases match TRBD2. With 6 bases clipped from V and 0 bases from J, the junction kept 15 bases outside the gene matches. The CDR3 runs to 19 residues. Per the germline V gene, CDR1 is MNHEY and CDR2 is SVGEGT. The CDR3 sequence: CASRGGGAEAEISYNEQFF. The CDR3 DNA is TGTGCCAGCAGAGGCGGGGGGGCCGAAGCAGAAATCTCCTACAATGAGCAGTTCTTC.

A note on this clonotype: One junction end does not reproduce the germline sequence, and a read error may be involved. This chain joins TRBV12-3 or TRBV12-4 and TRBJ1-3; D remains ambiguous. This CDR3 is built from 12 residues. The chain's CDR3 is CASTSPGNTIYF. DNA of the CDR3: TGTGCCAGCACCTCTCCTGGGAACACCATATATTTT.

This clonotype was observed a few times. One junction end disagrees with the germline gene, perhaps due to a read error. The chain uses TRBV20-1 and TRBJ2-1, with TRBD1 matching 10 bases. The CDR3 length is 14 residues. CDR1 and CDR2 from the germline V gene are DFQATT and SNEGSKA (reference sequence). CDR3 loop: CSASRQGAHNEQLF. The CDR3 DNA reads as TGCAGTGCTAGCAGACAGGGGGCCCACAATGAGCAGCTCTTC.

This clonotype was found a few times. The rearrangement links TRBV28 to TRBJ2-6; 11 bases are shared with TRBD2. Germline lookup yields CDR1 MDHEN and CDR2 SYDVKM. V shed 4 bases and J 0 bases; nucleotides not matched to a gene: 5. The CDR3 runs to 18 residues. The DNA of the CDR3 is TGTGCCAGCAGTTCCTGGACTAGCGGGCCCTCTGGGGCCAACGTCCTGACTTTC. This codes for CASSSWTSGPSGANVLTF.

The genes are TRBV12-3 or TRBV12-4 and TRBJ2-2, with 9 positions matching TRBD2. CDR3 length: 15 residues. The trim removed 5 bases at V and 8 bases at J, leaving 9 bases unmatched. CDR3 in DNA: TGTGCCAGCAGTCCCGGGACTAGCACCCCTGGGGAGCTGTTTTTT. It codes for CASSPGTSTPGELFF.

Points on this clonotype: The junction differs from germline at one of its ends, possibly a read error. J is TRBJ2-5 and V is TRBV7-9; weak D call: TRBD2 (7 bases). In germline, CDR1 is SEHNR, CDR2 FQNEAQ (reference sequence). This CDR3 comprises 16 residues. The CDR3 reads CASSSHAGAYQETPYF. DNA for the CDR3: TGTGCCAGCAGCTCCCATGCGGGGGCGTACCAAGAGACCCCGTACTTC. Filled out from reference TRBV7-9 and TRBJ2-5, the complete variable domain reads DTGVSQNPRHKITKRGQNVTFRCDPISEHNRLYWYRQTLGQGPEFLTYFQNEAQLEKSRLLSDRFSAERPKGSFSTLEIQRTEQGDSAMYLCASSSHAGAYQETPYFGPGTRLLVL.

The sample holds a few counts of this clonotype. CDR3 sequence: CASSVALGTSGGPQETQYF. The CDR3, as DNA: TGTGCCAGCAGCGTAGCTTTGGGCACTAGCGGGGGTCCGCAAGAGACCCAGTACTTC. This rearrangement joins TRBV9 to TRBJ2-5; 11 nucleotides align to TRBD2. The CDR3 spans 19 residues. Germline CDR1 is SGDLS and CDR2 is YYNGEE. V shed 0 bases, J shed 2 bases, and the junction held 12 bases outside the gene matches.

This clonotype has a handful of counts. The conserved phenylalanine or tryptophan is not found at the CDR3 terminus, so this likely reflects a read error. This rearrangement joins TRBV11-2 to TRBJ1-1; D not resolved. Germline CDR1 and CDR2: SGHAT and FQNNGV. The V gene lost 3 bases and the J gene lost 11 bases, with 13 bases spanning the gap. The CDR3 is 12 residues long. The chain's CDR3 is CASSLSSGSAFS. The CDR3 DNA follows: TGTGCCAGCAGCTTGTCTTCTGGGAGTGCTTTCTCT.

This clonotype was counted only a few times. The chain has TRBV5-1 and TRBJ1-2; tentative D call: TRBD1 (5 bases). V lost 2 bases to trimming and J lost 4 bases, with 15 bases between them. CDR1 SGHRS and CDR2 YFSETQ come from the germline V gene. The CDR3 covers 15 residues. This CDR3 is CASSLTLTDTYGYTF. The CDR3 DNA follows: TGCGCCAGCAGCTTAACATTGACGGACACCTATGGCTACACCTTC.

This clonotype was detected only a few times. The rearrangement links TRBV28 to TRBJ1-6; D is ambiguous. The germline gives CDR1 MDHEN, CDR2 SYDVKM. V was shortened by 2 bases and J by 6 bases, with 11 bases between the two germline ends. This CDR3 has 15 residues. The CDR3 is CASSLGSAGNSPLHF. The CDR3 DNA sequence: TGTGCCAGCAGTTTAGGGTCAGCTGGTAATTCACCCCTCCACTTT.

In this sample, this clonotype turned up once. The chain recombines TRBV12-3 or TRBV12-4 with TRBJ2-5, with TRBD2 matching 7 bases. This CDR3 contains 15 residues. Trimming at V came to 6 bases and at J to 2 bases, leaving 9 bases not matched to a gene. The CDR3 is CASSPAGEVQETQYF. The CDR3 DNA follows: TGTGCCAGCAGCCCGGCGGGGGAAGTACAAGAGACCCAGTACTTC.

This clonotype occurred a few times. This sequence joins TRBV25-1 and TRBJ2-5; maybe TRBD1 (5 bases). The DNA end lines up better with TRBJ2-7; the J call may be wrong. Germline CDR1 and CDR2: MGHDK and SYGVNS. The CDR3 consists of 14 residues. The CDR3 DNA reads as TGTGCCAGCAGTGAATCCCAGGGCTCTGGCGAGCAGTACTTC. This codes for CASSESQGSGEQYF.

This clonotype was counted between two and nine times. V gene TRBV5-1 combines with J gene TRBJ1-1; D gene ambiguous. Trimming shortened V by 1 base and J by 0 bases, and 10 bases separated the two germline ends. The CDR3 is 15 residues long. CDR1 SGHRS and CDR2 YFSETQ come from the germline V gene. CDR3 protein: CASSLRSPMNTEAFF. DNA for the CDR3: TGCGCCAGCAGCTTGAGGAGTCCTATGAACACTGAAGCTTTCTTT.

This clonotype was seen a handful of times. The CDR3 here is CASSSDLGLQAGQEQFF. CDR3 coding DNA: TGTGCCAGCAGCTCCGACCTTGGGCTCCAAGCCGGCCAAGAGCAGTTCTTC. The J gene is TRBJ2-1, the V gene TRBV9; D ambiguous. V shed 4 bases and J shed 10 bases, with 27 bases lying between them. This CDR3 is 17 amino acids long. The germline gives CDR1 SGDLS, CDR2 YYNGEE.

This clonotype was picked up many times. The rearrangement uses TRBV6-5 and TRBJ2-5; 9 nucleotides align to TRBD2. In germline, CDR1 is MNHEY, CDR2 SVGAGI. There are 13 residues in the CDR3. V shed 5 bases, J shed 4 bases, and the junction held 2 bases outside the gene matches. The CDR3 here is CASSTGLAETQYF. The CDR3 DNA sequence: TGTGCCAGCAGTACGGGACTAGCAGAGACCCAGTACTTC.

This chain uses TRBV7-9 with TRBJ2-5; tentatively, D is TRBD1 (6 bases). Trimming took off 1 base at V and 1 base at J, with 13 bases between the two ends. This CDR3 comprises 16 residues. CDR1 and CDR2 from the germline V gene are SEHNR and FQNEAQ (reference sequence). This CDR3 is CASSLVAGATQETQYF. CDR3 in DNA: TGTGCCAGCAGCTTAGTTGCAGGGGCTACCCAAGAGACCCAGTACTTC.

The chain combines TRBV20-1 with TRBJ2-3; no reliable D call. With 5 bases removed from V and 0 bases from J, the gap between germline ends came to 12 bases. Germline V gene sequence: CDR1 DFQATT, CDR2 SNEGSKA (reference sequence). The CDR3 is made up of 14 amino acids. DNA of the CDR3: TGCAGTGCTCCCCCACCCGGGAGCACAGATACGCAGTATTTT. Its protein is CSAPPPGSTDTQYF.

The chain has TRBV28 and TRBJ2-6; D is possibly TRBD1 or TRBD2 (6 bases each). This CDR3 has 17 amino acids. Germline assignment: CDR1 MDHEN and CDR2 SYDVKM. Trimming removed 5 bases at V and 4 bases at J, with 18 bases between. The CDR3 nucleotides are TGTGCCAGCAGTATATTCCCCCGGGGGCTGGGGGCCAACGTCCTGACTTTC. Its protein product is CASSIFPRGLGANVLTF. Full variable domain (missing parts from reference TRBV28 and TRBJ2-6): DVKVTQSSRYLVKRTGEKVFLECVQDMDHENMFWYRQDPGLGLRLIYFSYDVKMKEKGDIPEGYSVSREKKERFSLILESASTNQTSMYLCASSIFPRGLGANVLTFGAGSRLTVL.

This chain links TRBV20-1 with TRBJ2-3; D is unresolved. Germline lookup yields CDR1 DFQATT and CDR2 SNEGSKA (reference sequence). Trimming removed 2 bases from V and 0 bases from J, with 12 bases in between. The CDR3 covers 15 residues. The CDR3 DNA is TGCAGTGCTAGAACCGAGACCATGAGCACAGATACGCAGTATTTT. Translated, it gives CSARTETMSTDTQYF.

The chain uses TRBV20-1 and TRBJ2-1, with no clear D. CDR3 length: 13 amino acids. Germline CDR1 and CDR2: DFQATT and SNEGSKA (reference sequence). The CDR3: CRDATRSSYEQFF. The CDR3 DNA reads TGCAGGGATGCGACGAGAAGCTCTTATGAGCAGTTCTTC.

This clonotype was counted at least ten times. V usage is TRBV2 and J usage is TRBJ2-1; TRBD2 matches at 15 bases. Gene TRBJ2-7 matches the end of the DNA better, so the J call may be wrong. This CDR3 region has 16 residues. Germline CDR1 and CDR2: SNHLY and FYNNEI. This CDR3 is CASSTGTSGGYYEQYF. CDR3 in DNA: TGTGCCAGCAGTACCGGGACTAGCGGGGGGTACTACGAGCAGTACTTC.

This clonotype was seen more than once but under ten times. The rearrangement uses TRBV7-9 and TRBJ2-7, with 12 bases that match TRBD2. The CDR3 has 16 amino acids. Per germline, CDR1 SEHNR and CDR2 FQNEAQ (reference sequence). J lost 2 bases, V lost 1 base, and 3 bases had no gene match. The chain's CDR3 is CASSLGTSGEAYEQYF. The CDR3 DNA reads as TGTGCCAGCAGCTTAGGGACTAGCGGGGAAGCCTACGAGCAGTACTTC. Supplemented by reference TRBV7-9 and TRBJ2-7, the full variable domain reads DTGVSQNPRHKITKRGQNVTFRCDPISEHNRLYWYRQTLGQGPEFLTYFQNEAQLEKSRLLSDRFSAERPKGSFSTLEIQRTEQGDSAMYLCASSLGTSGEAYEQYFGPGTRLTVT.

A few counts support this clonotype. The V and J genes are TRBV12-3 or TRBV12-4 and TRBJ2-2; D gene ambiguous. This CDR3 has 14 amino acids. Between the trimmed V and J ends, which lost 3 bases and 0 bases, there was a span of 5 bases. This CDR3 reads CASSFMANTGELFF. The CDR3 coding sequence is TGTGCCAGCAGTTTTATGGCGAACACCGGGGAGCTGTTTTTT.